What follows are 20 T cell receptor beta chains derived from one specimen sequenced in a study of blood T cells in healthy people across ages (dated by TCRdb to between 2014 and 2017). The library was produced with 5' RACE. The sequencing machine was an Illumina HiSeq 2500. A second PCR of 7 to 11 cycles was run with a J-beta primer mix and a sample-barcoded 5' primer. TCRdb trimmed public reads at Q25 via fastp, called clones via MiXCR and kept in-frame beta chains. All rows with the same CDR3 protein become a single entry with the most common DNA and genes. The sample data list roughly 1,000,000 distinct CDR3 sequences, and roughly 24% of these were observed just once. The top ten clones comprise about 0.8% of the sample. The same specimen was also included in a second study, on T cells of mothers and their children.

Sequences were obtained from blood. All receptors come from a girl aged 2-10 years in good health.

This clonotype was seen only a few times. Here the CDR3 DNA reads TGCAGCGCCCGGGACAGCCACTCCTACGAGCAGTACTTC. Its protein is CSARDSHSYEQYF. The chain recombines TRBV29-1 with TRBJ2-5, with TRBD1 matching over 7 bases. The J call is uncertain, as TRBJ2-7 better fits the DNA end. This CDR3 region has 13 residues. Germline V CDR1 and CDR2: SQVTM, ANQGSEA.

This clonotype was seen a handful of times. V is TRBV7-9 and J is TRBJ2-5; a possible D gene is TRBD2 (6 bases). Per germline, CDR1 SEHNR and CDR2 FQNEAQ (reference sequence). CDR3 length equals 15 residues. Between the trimmed V and J ends, which lost 4 bases and 5 bases, there was a span of 17 bases. The CDR3 here is CASSSRLVRLETQYF. For the CDR3, the DNA is TGTGCCAGCAGCTCCCGACTAGTCAGACTGGAGACCCAGTACTTC.

J is TRBJ2-2 and V is TRBV7-9; D not resolved. Germline CDR1 reads SEHNR; CDR2 reads FQNEAQ (reference sequence). CDR3 length equals 13 residues. V lost 4 bases to trimming and J lost 6 bases, with 9 bases between them. CDR3 DNA sequence: TGTGCCAGCAGCTCGCAAATATCCGGGGAGCTGTTTTTT. Protein: CASSSQISGELFF.

The chain employs TRBV20-1 and TRBJ2-2; D gene ambiguous. V was cut by 6 bases and J by 5 bases, with 13 bases left in between. The length of the CDR3 is 13 residues. Germline V gene data show CDR1 as DFQATT and CDR2 as SNEGSKA (reference sequence). The CDR3 DNA sequence: TGCAGTGCCGTTTTAAGTGGGACCGGGGAGCTGTTTTTT. This encodes CSAVLSGTGELFF.

The chain is built from TRBV18 and TRBJ2-1, with 12 bases aligning to TRBD2. The CDR3 runs to 17 residues. Trimming cost V 0 bases and J 5 bases; bases outside gene matches: 5. In germline, CDR1 is KGHSH, CDR2 LQKENI. CDR3 nucleotide sequence: TGTGCCAGCTCACCACCGGCTAGCGGGGGGGTCCACAATGAGCAGTTCTTC. This encodes CASSPPASGGVHNEQFF.

The CDR3 region is CSAITGSYNEQFF. The CDR3 DNA follows: TGCAGCGCCATAACAGGAAGTTACAATGAGCAGTTCTTC. The chain recombines TRBV29-1 with TRBJ2-1; maybe TRBD1 (5 bases). Trimming took off 7 bases at V and 4 bases at J, with 14 bases between the two ends. Germline assignment: CDR1 SQVTM and CDR2 ANQGSEA. This CDR3 comprises 13 residues.

This clonotype was seen more than once but under ten times. The CDR3 here is CASSQELEGTYEQYF. In DNA form, the CDR3 reads TGTGCCAGCAGCCAAGAACTTGAGGGGACCTACGAGCAGTACTTC. V is TRBV4-2 and J is TRBJ2-7; D tentatively fits TRBD1 or TRBD2 (5 bases each). The germline V gene encodes CDR1 LGHNA and CDR2 YNFKEQ. The V gene lost 0 bases and the J gene lost 2 bases, with 11 bases spanning the gap. There are 15 residues in the CDR3.

The chain couples TRBV2 to TRBJ2-1, with a possible D match to TRBD2 (6 bases). Germline CDR1 SNHLY, CDR2 FYNNEI. With 7 bases removed from V and 2 bases from J, the gap between germline ends came to 12 bases. CDR3 length: 14 amino acids. The CDR3 loop reads CASTGVGTYNEQFF. For the CDR3, the DNA is TGTGCCAGCACGGGAGTAGGCACCTACAATGAGCAGTTCTTC.

This clonotype has just a few counts. The rearrangement joins TRBV9 to TRBJ2-5; D may be TRBD2 (6 bases). V lost 1 base and J lost 4, with 8 bases in between. The CDR3 is 13 amino acids. Germline V lookup: CDR1 SGDLS, CDR2 YYNGEE. The CDR3, as DNA: TGTGCCAGCAGCGTACGGGGGAGAGAGACCCAGTACTTC. This gives the protein CASSVRGRETQYF.

The rearrangement joins TRBV9 to TRBJ2-1; no firm D call. This CDR3 has 15 amino acids. Trimming took 4 bases from V and 7 from J, leaving 18 bases between them. Germline CDR1 and CDR2: SGDLS and YYNGEE. As DNA, the CDR3 is TGTGCCAGCAGCCCAACGACCGGGTCAACAAATGAGCAGTTCTTC. This translates into CASSPTTGSTNEQFF.

A few counts support this clonotype. The rearrangement uses TRBV6-2 or TRBV6-3 and TRBJ2-5; D ambiguous. Germline CDR1 is MNHEY and CDR2 is SVGEGT. Between the trimmed V and J ends, which lost 2 bases and 2 bases, there was a span of 9 bases. The CDR3 runs 14 residues. The CDR3 DNA reads TGTGCCAGCAGTTACCCGGCGGAACAAGAGACCCAGTACTTC. Protein product: CASSYPAEQETQYF.

This clonotype was observed a few times. This chain uses TRBV20-1 with TRBJ1-4, with D unclear. Germline V CDR1 and CDR2: DFQATT, SNEGSKA (reference sequence). The CDR3 has 13 amino acids. V lost 6 bases, J lost 6 bases, and 14 bases lay in between. The CDR3 DNA reads TGCAGTGCCCGGACCTTCAACTATGAAAAACTGTTTTTT. Its protein product is CSARTFNYEKLFF.

This clonotype has more than one count but fewer than ten. The CDR3 nucleotides are TGCGCCAGCAGCCAAGATCGGCAGATCAGCGCGGATACGCAGTATTTT. Translated, it gives CASSQDRQISADTQYF. V and J are TRBV4-1 and TRBJ2-3; D call uncertain. Trimming took off 0 bases at V and 6 bases at J, with 16 bases between the two ends. Germline V gene lookup returns CDR1 MGHRA and CDR2 YSYEKL. The CDR3 runs to 16 residues.

This clonotype was detected ten times or more. A junction end diverges from the germline sequence, so it may reflect a read error. This chain connects TRBV5-6 to TRBJ1-5, with unresolved D. CDR1 and CDR2 (germline): SGHDT, YYEEEE. The CDR3 runs 13 residues. CDR3: CASSLRENQPQHF. The CDR3 coding sequence is TGCGCCAGCAGCTTGCGGGAAAATCAGCCCCAGCATTTT.

This clonotype came up a few times. The chain employs TRBV12-3 or TRBV12-4 and TRBJ1-5, with D hard to call. The CDR3 length is 13 residues. V was pared by 2 bases and J by 9 bases, with 11 bases between. CDR3 amino acids: CASSLRGMGPQHF. Written as DNA, the CDR3 is TGTGCCAGCAGTTTACGGGGAATGGGGCCCCAGCATTTT.

In the case of this clonotype: At one boundary the junction diverges from the germline segment, which might be a read error. The chain joins TRBV7-2 to TRBJ2-1, with 8 bases aligning to TRBD2. This CDR3 has 13 amino acids. Germline values: CDR1 SGHTA, CDR2 FQGNSA. The CDR3: CASSLVGTRSPSF. CDR3 nucleotide sequence: TGTGCCAGCAGCTTAGTAGGGACTAGGTCGCCGAGCTTC.

This clonotype was recorded a few times. This chain's CDR3 is CASSTYSGGTDTQYF. Here the CDR3 DNA reads TGTGCCAGCAGCACATACTCGGGGGGCACAGATACGCAGTATTTT. V gene TRBV7-6 combines with J gene TRBJ2-3; tentative D call: TRBD2 (6 bases). The CDR3 is 15 residues long. CDR1 is SGHVS, CDR2 FNYEAQ, per germline. Trimming pared 5 bases from V and 1 base from J, leaving 13 bases between.

This chain links TRBV4-3 with TRBJ1-1; 7 positions match TRBD1. Germline CDR1 reads LGHNA; CDR2 reads YSLEER. J was trimmed by 3 bases and V by 0 bases; bases with no gene match: 13. The CDR3 extends over 18 amino acids. CDR3 coding DNA: TGCGCCAGCAGCCAAGATATTAGGCCTACAGGGGTGGACACTGAAGCTTTCTTT. It encodes CASSQDIRPTGVDTEAFF.

Only a few counts were recorded for this clonotype. This chain connects TRBV5-1 to TRBJ2-2, with D perhaps given as TRBD1 or TRBD2 (6 bases each). CDR1 and CDR2 (germline): SGHRS, YFSETQ. This CDR3 comprises 17 residues. Between the trimmed V and J ends, which lost 3 bases and 4 bases, there was a span of 19 bases. As DNA, the CDR3 is TGCGCCAGCAGCTCCGGTTCCCGGGGGCCCCCCACCGGGGAGCTGTTTTTT. The encoded protein is CASSSGSRGPPTGELFF.

The chain links TRBV4-1 to TRBJ2-5, with D perhaps matching TRBD2 (6 bases). The CDR3 loop spans 19 amino acids. Germline V gene lookup returns CDR1 MGHRA and CDR2 YSYEKL. V was cut by 3 bases and J by 5 bases, with 28 bases left in between. The CDR3 sequence: CASSQVAGKAGKGGETQYF. The CDR3 DNA follows: TGCGCCAGCAGCCAGGTCGCAGGGAAGGCGGGAAAGGGAGGCGAGACCCAGTACTTC.